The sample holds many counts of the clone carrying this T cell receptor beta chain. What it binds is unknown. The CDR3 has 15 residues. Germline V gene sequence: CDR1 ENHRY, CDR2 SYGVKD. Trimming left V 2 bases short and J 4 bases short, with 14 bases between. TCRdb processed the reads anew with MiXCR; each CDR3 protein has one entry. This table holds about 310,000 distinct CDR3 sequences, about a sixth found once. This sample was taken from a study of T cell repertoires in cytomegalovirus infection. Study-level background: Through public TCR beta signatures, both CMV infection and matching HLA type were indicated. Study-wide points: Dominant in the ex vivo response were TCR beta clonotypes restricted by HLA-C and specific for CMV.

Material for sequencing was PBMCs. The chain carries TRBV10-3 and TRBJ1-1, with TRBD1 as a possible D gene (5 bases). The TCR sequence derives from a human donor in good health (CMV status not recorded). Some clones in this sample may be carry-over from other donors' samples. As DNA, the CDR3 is TGTGCCATCAGTGAGCCGCAGGGAGGGAGCACTGAAGCTTTCTTT. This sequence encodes CAISEPQGGSTEAFF.